At least ten counts were recorded for the clone carrying this T cell receptor beta chain. Stated time point: newly diagnosed GD, antithyroid drugs for less than 3 months. With RNA extracted from PBMCs as input, the TCR library was made. The sample comes from a study of regulatory T cells in long-lasting Graves disease. HTBI primers from iRepertoire and Arm-PCR of CDR3 regions yielded the TCR beta libraries. MiXCR was run by TCRdb on the multiplex PCR reads, yielding one entry per CDR3 protein. This repertoire shows around 250,000 distinct CDR3 sequences, 20% to 25% found once; its top ten account for about 14%. Trimming stripped 1 base from V and 5 bases from J, with 9 bases between. The CDR3 has 14 amino acids. Germline V CDR1 and CDR2: LGHNT, FRNRAP.

The sequences come from peripheral blood mononuclear cells (PBMCs), collected at new diagnosis, from a patient treated with antithyroid drugs. This chain uses TRBV12-5 with TRBJ2-4; no reliable D call. The clonotype originates from a female donor with Graves disease. The CDR3 loop reads CASGLGQVQNIQYF. CDR3 bases: TGTGCTAGTGGTTTGGGGCAGGTCCAAAACATTCAGTACTTC.